Detailed here is one T cell receptor (beta chain). Antigen: not known. This CDR3 has 18 residues. V was pared by 3 bases and J by 4 bases, with 14 bases of the junction left unmatched. Germline loops: CDR1 LNHNV, CDR2 YYDKDF (reference sequence). The source of the sample is a study of cytomegalovirus exposure and HLA in healthy donors. Study outcomes and limitations: TRBV6-2, TRBV6-3 and some other V segments were unresolvable in 87-base-pair reads.

The PCR ran on 60 Vbeta and 13 Jbeta primers. The method was immunoSEQ multiplex PCR; TCRdb's version includes in-frame clones alone and lacks a portion of them. The table lists 200,000 to 300,000 clones, around 78% of them singletons, with about 0.47% in the top ten. What was sequenced was PBMCs. The chain joins TRBV15 to TRBJ2-2; TRBD1 matches at 7 bases. This sequence was found in a boy younger than 18 in good health and CMV-seronegative. The CDR3 DNA reads as TGTGCCACCAGCAGGAGCCCTTCGACAGGGACGGGCACCGGGGAGCTGTTTTTT. It translates to CATSRSPSTGTGTGELFF.